The 8 T cell receptor beta chains below come from one sample, sequenced in a study of blood T cell repertoires in COVID-19. Profiled with immunoSEQ multiplex PCR; TCRdb holds only in-frame clones, not every one. The sample lists a few hundred thousand clones, more than 90% occurring once. Sequenced sample: peripheral blood. Source of these receptors: a person aged 18-30 years with COVID-19, enrolled during active disease.

The chain links TRBV28 to TRBJ1-5; 8 nucleotides agree with TRBD1. Germline CDR1 is MDHEN and CDR2 is SYDVKM. The CDR3 has 15 residues. The V and J ends lost 6 bases and 5 bases, in that order; junction bases with no gene match: 9. The CDR3 DNA follows: TGTGCCAGCAGCCGCGGGACAGGATTCTATCAGCCCCAGCATTTT. It is translated as CASSRGTGFYQPQHF.

This clone was counted once. The J gene is TRBJ1-2, the V gene TRBV24-1; D not certain. CDR1 and CDR2 from the germline V gene are KGHDR and SFDVKD. The V gene lost 4 bases and the J gene lost 7 bases, with 9 bases spanning the gap. The CDR3 length is 12 residues. DNA of the CDR3: TGTGCCACCAGTGAGGGAGCAGTTGGCTACACCTTC. It is translated as CATSEGAVGYTF.

The chain recombines TRBV5-8 with TRBJ1-2; TRBD1 matches 10 bases. Per the germline V gene, CDR1 is SGHTS and CDR2 is YDEGEE. Trimming at V came to 4 bases and at J to 7 bases, leaving 7 bases not matched to a gene. The CDR3 totals 14 residues. The CDR3 here is CASSKTGGVGGYTF. As DNA, the CDR3 is TGTGCCAGCAGCAAGACAGGGGGCGTAGGTGGCTACACCTTC.

CDR3 bases: TGTGCCAGCAGCTTCGCCAGGGATTGGGATACGCAGTATTTT. Amino acid sequence: CASSFARDWDTQYF. The chain combines TRBV11-2 with TRBJ2-3; possibly TRBD1 for D (5 bases). V lost 3 bases, J lost 6 bases, and 13 bases lay in between. CDR3 length: 14 residues. CDR1 and CDR2 (germline): SGHAT, FQNNGV.

The chain recombines TRBV6-4 with TRBJ2-1, with 11 bases fitting TRBD2. Germline loops: CDR1 MRHNA, CDR2 SNTAGT. V lost 8 bases and J lost 4; bases outside the gene matches: 4. The CDR3 sequence is 14 residues long. The CDR3 region has the DNA TGTGCCAGCCGTCGGACTAGCGGGTACAATGAGCAGTTCTTC. It translates to CASRRTSGYNEQFF.

The chain has TRBV11-3 and TRBJ2-5; 7 positions match TRBD1. Looked up from germline, CDR1 is SGHNT and CDR2 is YENEEA. Losses at the gene ends were 4 bases for V and 2 bases for J; bases not matched to a gene: 7. The CDR3 consists of 15 residues. The CDR3 spells CASSSGTEIQETQYF. DNA of the CDR3: TGTGCCAGCAGCTCCGGGACAGAGATTCAAGAGACCCAGTACTTC.

Remarks on this clone: The same CDR3 arises from other DNA sequences in this sample as well. J is TRBJ2-2 and V is TRBV11-2; no definite D call. There are 11 residues in the CDR3. Germline lookup yields CDR1 SGHAT and CDR2 FQNNGV. V lost 5 bases and J 5 bases, leaving 3 bases between the germline ends. CDR3 region: CASSLTGELFF. The CDR3 DNA follows: TGTGCCAGCAGCCTTACCGGGGAGCTGTTTTTT.

V usage is TRBV27 and J usage is TRBJ2-5; TRBD2 aligns across 9 bases. Looked up from germline, CDR1 is MNHEY and CDR2 is SMNVEV (reference sequence). The V segment lost 4 bases and the J segment 7 bases; nucleotides outside the gene matches: 13. The CDR3 runs 16 residues. The CDR3 region is CASSSTSGPSSRTQYF. For the CDR3, the DNA is TGTGCCAGCAGTTCAACTAGCGGGCCCTCAAGTCGGACCCAGTACTTC.